These T cell receptor beta chains were read from a single sample in a study of a mutant IDH1 vaccine in newly diagnosed glioma. Their antigens are not known. Sequencing was performed with immunoSEQ multiplex PCR; in TCRdb, only in-frame clones are kept and a portion is missing. The sample comprises under 40,000 clones, around 82% of which are singletons, and around 10% rests with the top ten. The sequencing here drew on PBMCs, taken from a glioma patient whose treatment included an IDH1 peptide vaccine. These receptors were obtained from a woman in her forties with glioma. Both conserved end residues are part of each CDR3. The D gene is left open where the match is weak. The size entry is marked missing in some rows and otherwise reads once, few, many or a size class.

v_call	j_call	d_call	clone_size	cdr3_nt	cdr3_aa
TRBV7-9	TRBJ1-1	.	.	TGTGCCAGCAGCTTAGCGTTACCGAACACTGAAGCTTTCTTT	CASSLALPNTEAFF
TRBV12-5	TRBJ2-1	.	.	TGTGCTAGTGGTTTGCCATACAGGGCTTTAGGCAATCGTGAGCAGTTCTTC	CASGLPYRALGNREQFF
TRBV19	TRBJ2-3	TRBD2	.	TGTGCCAGTAGTAGCGGGGGGGCCAGAGATACGCAGTATTTT	CASSSGGARDTQYF
TRBV5-1	TRBJ1-1	.	once	TGCGCCAGCAGCCCGGACAGACCCACTGAAGCTTTCTTT	CASSPDRPTEAFF
TRBV7-7	TRBJ2-2	TRBD1	.	TGTGCTAGCACCTTAGGGACAGGGGACACCGGGGAGCTGTTTTTT	CASTLGTGDTGELFF
TRBV2	TRBJ2-7	TRBD1	.	TGTGCCAGCAGTGCACAGGGGGCCAACGAGCAGTACTTC	CASSAQGANEQYF
TRBV6-5	TRBJ1-2	.	.	TGTGCCAGCAGTCCTGGACCGCGGGGCTACACCTTC	CASSPGPRGYTF
TRBV2	TRBJ2-5	TRBD2	.	TGTGCCAGCAGCAGACTAGCCCGGCGGCAAGAGACCCAGTACTTC	CASSRLARRQETQYF
TRBV11-2	TRBJ1-1	TRBD1	.	TGTGCCAGCAGCCCCAGGGGGCGGTTGAACACTGAAGCTTTCTTT	CASSPRGRLNTEAFF
TRBV9	TRBJ1-1	.	.	TGTGCCAGCAGCGCACAGGAGCTAAACACTGAAGCTTTCTTT	CASSAQELNTEAFF